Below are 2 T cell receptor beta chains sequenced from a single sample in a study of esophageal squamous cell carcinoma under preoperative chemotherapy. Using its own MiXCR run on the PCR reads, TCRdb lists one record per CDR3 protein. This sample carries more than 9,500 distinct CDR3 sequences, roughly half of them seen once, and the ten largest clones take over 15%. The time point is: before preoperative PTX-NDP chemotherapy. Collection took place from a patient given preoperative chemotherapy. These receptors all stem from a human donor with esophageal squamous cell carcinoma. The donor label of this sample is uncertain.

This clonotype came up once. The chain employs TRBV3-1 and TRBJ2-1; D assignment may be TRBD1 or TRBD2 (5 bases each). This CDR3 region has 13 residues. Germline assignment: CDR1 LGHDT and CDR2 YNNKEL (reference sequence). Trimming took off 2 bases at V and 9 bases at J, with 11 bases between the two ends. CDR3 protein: CASSQLARGEQFF. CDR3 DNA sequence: TGTGCCAGCAGCCAATTAGCGAGGGGTGAGCAGTTCTTC.

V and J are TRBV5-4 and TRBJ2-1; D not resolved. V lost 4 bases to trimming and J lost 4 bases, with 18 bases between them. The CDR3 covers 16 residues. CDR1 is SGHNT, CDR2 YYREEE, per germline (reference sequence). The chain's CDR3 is CASSVLAREGYNEQFF. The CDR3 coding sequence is TGTGCCAGCAGCGTCCTTGCACGAGAAGGTTACAATGAGCAGTTCTTC.